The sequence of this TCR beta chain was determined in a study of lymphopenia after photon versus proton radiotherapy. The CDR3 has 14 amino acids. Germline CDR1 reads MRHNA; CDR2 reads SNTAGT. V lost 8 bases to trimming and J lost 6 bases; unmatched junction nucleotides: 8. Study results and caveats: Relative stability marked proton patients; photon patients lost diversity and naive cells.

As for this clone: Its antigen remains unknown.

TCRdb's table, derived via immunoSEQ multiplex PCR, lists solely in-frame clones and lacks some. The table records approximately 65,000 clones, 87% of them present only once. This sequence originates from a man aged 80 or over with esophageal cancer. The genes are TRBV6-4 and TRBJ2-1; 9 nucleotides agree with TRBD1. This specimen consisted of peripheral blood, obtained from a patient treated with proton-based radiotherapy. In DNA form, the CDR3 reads TGTGCCAGCCGGGACAGGGATGAGAGCAATGAGCAGTTCTTC. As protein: CASRDRDESNEQFF.